The 32 T cell receptor beta chains reported below all come from one sample, sequenced in a study of blood T cell repertoires in COVID-19. Measured with immunoSEQ multiplex PCR; TCRdb has only the in-frame clones, and not every one. This table holds some 80,000 clones, around 80% found once. Material for sequencing was peripheral blood. Receptors were obtained from a man aged 55-75 years with active or convalescent COVID-19.

The V call is TRBV5-4, the J call TRBJ2-7, with 8 bases aligning to TRBD1. Per germline, CDR1 SGHNT and CDR2 YYREEE (reference sequence). V lost 4 bases, J lost 5 bases, and 5 bases stayed unmatched. The CDR3 loop spans 13 amino acids. CDR3 DNA: TGTGCCAGCAGCCGGGACAGGACGCACGAGCAGTACTTC. It is translated as CASSRDRTHEQYF.

The rearrangement joins TRBV20-1 to TRBJ1-6, with D perhaps TRBD1 (6 bases). CDR1 and CDR2 from the germline V gene are DFQATT and SNEGSKA (reference sequence). The length of the CDR3 is 15 residues. The germline V and J ends were trimmed by 3 bases and 2 bases, with 11 bases remaining between them. CDR3 amino acids: CSASPAGAYNSPLHF. The CDR3 bases are TGCAGTGCTAGTCCCGCAGGGGCCTATAATTCACCCCTCCACTTT.

The chain has TRBV2 and TRBJ2-3, with 7 bases aligning to TRBD1. Germline V CDR1 and CDR2: SNHLY, FYNNEI. V shed 4 bases and J 5 bases; nucleotides not matched to a gene: 6. The CDR3 is 14 amino acids. The CDR3 loop is CASSGQGLQDTQYF. CDR3 DNA sequence: TGTGCCAGCAGTGGACAGGGCCTACAAGATACGCAGTATTTT. The full variable domain, its missing parts supplied by reference TRBV2 and TRBJ2-3, is EPEVTQTPSHQVTQMGQEVILRCVPISNHLYFYWYRQILGQKVEFLVSFYNNEISEKSEIFDDQFSVERPDGSNFTLKIRSTKLEDSAMYFCASSGQGLQDTQYFGPGTRLTVL.

V is TRBV6-2 or TRBV6-3 and J is TRBJ2-7; 10 positions agree with TRBD2. Per germline, CDR1 MNHEY and CDR2 SVGEGT. J lost 2 bases, V lost 5 bases, and 3 bases had no gene match. The CDR3 is 14 residues long. The CDR3 DNA sequence: TGTGCCAGCAGTCTGACTAGCGGGCCCTACGAGCAGTACTTC. Translating gives CASSLTSGPYEQYF.

The gene calls are TRBV12-5 and TRBJ1-5; D is perhaps TRBD1 (6 bases). Per germline, CDR1 LGHNT and CDR2 FRNRAP. The CDR3 spans 12 residues. Trimming removed 6 bases from V and 5 bases from J, with 8 bases in between. The CDR3, as DNA: TGTGCTAGTGGCTCAGGGGATCAGCCCCAGCATTTT. Its protein is CASGSGDQPQHF. The full variable domain, with the rest looked up from reference TRBV12-5 and TRBJ1-5, is DARVTQTPRHKVTEMGQEVTMRCQPILGHNTVFWYRQTMMQGLELLAYFRNRAPLDDSGMPKDRFSAEMPDATLATLKIQPSEPRDSAVYFCASGSGDQPQHFGDGTRLSIL.

The table lists this clone with a few counts. The J gene is TRBJ1-6, the V gene TRBV20-1; 7 bases fit TRBD1. CDR1 is DFQATT, CDR2 SNEGSKA, per germline (reference sequence). V shed 3 bases and J 7 bases; nucleotides not matched to a gene: 9. The CDR3 has 15 amino acids. CDR3 in DNA: TGCAGTGCTAGTGTGGAGGGGGCATGGAATTCACCCCTCCACTTT. Protein: CSASVEGAWNSPLHF.

This clone showed up just a few times. The CDR3 DNA is TGTGCCAGTAGTACTTCCACGGCGGGACAGCTCTACGAGCAGTACTTC. Protein: CASSTSTAGQLYEQYF. V and J are TRBV19 and TRBJ2-7; possibly TRBD1 for D (7 bases). The CDR3 has 16 residues. The V gene's germline CDR1 is LNHDA and CDR2 SQIVND (reference sequence). V was trimmed by 4 bases and J by 3 bases, leaving 19 bases between them.

J is TRBJ1-2 and V is TRBV5-4, with D perhaps matching TRBD1 (6 bases). Trimming left V 3 bases short and J 0 bases short, with 12 bases between. This CDR3 region has 15 residues. Germline V lookup: CDR1 SGHNT, CDR2 YYREEE (reference sequence). The CDR3: CASSSTDSPNYGYTF. The CDR3 DNA sequence: TGTGCCAGCAGCTCCACGGACAGTCCTAACTATGGCTACACCTTC.

This clone was counted at least ten times. V usage is TRBV4-2 and J usage is TRBJ2-1; 9 positions agree with TRBD1. V shed 2 bases, J shed 2 bases, and the junction held 10 bases outside the gene matches. The CDR3 sequence is 18 residues long. The germline V gene has CDR1 LGHNA and CDR2 YNFKEQ. The CDR3 sequence is CASSQLARTGEAYNEQFF. The CDR3 bases are TGTGCCAGCAGCCAACTTGCCCGGACAGGGGAGGCCTACAATGAGCAGTTCTTC.

CDR3 nucleotide sequence: TGTGCCATCAGTGAGTCGACTGGCGAAGAGGGCTATGGCTACACCTTC. Protein: CAISESTGEEGYGYTF. The genes are TRBV10-3 and TRBJ1-2, with unresolved D. Between the trimmed V and J ends, which lost 0 bases and 4 bases, there was a span of 15 bases. CDR1 and CDR2 (germline): ENHRY, SYGVKD. The CDR3 length is 16 residues.

The gene calls are TRBV27 and TRBJ2-1; 9 positions match TRBD2. The CDR3 runs to 17 residues. The trim removed 6 bases at V and 5 bases at J, leaving 14 bases unmatched. CDR1 and CDR2 from the germline V gene are MNHEY and SMNVEV (reference sequence). The CDR3 reads CASSDAGAAGGDNEQFF. The CDR3 nucleotides are TGTGCCAGCAGCGACGCCGGGGCAGCGGGGGGCGACAATGAGCAGTTCTTC.

The gene calls are TRBV5-1 and TRBJ2-7; perhaps TRBD1 as D (6 bases). The V end lost 4 bases, the J end lost 5 bases, and 19 bases lay between the germline ends. The CDR3 loop spans 15 amino acids. Germline CDR1 and CDR2: SGHRS and YFSETQ. CDR3 sequence reads: CASSDGQSPVDEQYF. In DNA form, the CDR3 reads TGCGCCAGCAGCGACGGACAGTCTCCGGTCGACGAGCAGTACTTC.

Only a few counts were recorded for this clone. This chain uses TRBV6-2 or TRBV6-3 with TRBJ2-2; perhaps TRBD1 as D (5 bases). V lost 5 bases and J lost 3, with 7 bases in between. CDR1 is MNHEY, CDR2 SVGEGT, per germline. CDR3 size: 13 residues. The CDR3 spells CASSRGYTGELFF. The CDR3 coding sequence is TGTGCCAGCAGTAGGGGTTACACCGGGGAGCTGTTTTTT.

CDR3 region: CASTLRRIQGTGANVLTF. In DNA form, the CDR3 reads TGTGCCAGCACCCTACGTCGGATACAGGGAACTGGGGCCAACGTCCTGACTTTC. The rearrangement joins TRBV7-6 to TRBJ2-6, with a possible D match to TRBD1 (6 bases). Germline V gene data show CDR1 as SGHVS and CDR2 as FNYEAQ. The CDR3 is 18 amino acids. The ends were cut back, 7 bases at V and 2 bases at J, with 21 bases in the middle.

The chain couples TRBV6-5 to TRBJ1-2, with D perhaps TRBD1 (5 bases). Per the germline V gene, CDR1 is MNHEY and CDR2 is SVGAGI. The V end lost 6 bases, the J end lost 0 bases, and 14 bases lay between the germline ends. The CDR3 is 15 amino acids. The CDR3 protein is CASRSLTVANYGYTF. The CDR3 DNA reads as TGTGCCAGCAGATCACTGACAGTAGCTAACTATGGCTACACCTTC.

This sequence joins TRBV27 and TRBJ2-5, with TRBD2 as a possible D gene (6 bases). With 8 bases removed from V and 7 bases from J, the gap between germline ends came to 20 bases. Germline loops: CDR1 MNHEY, CDR2 SMNVEV (reference sequence). This CDR3 comprises 14 residues. The CDR3 sequence is CASVPPGAGGTQYF. The CDR3 nucleotides are TGTGCCAGCGTCCCCCCCGGGGCCGGGGGGACCCAGTACTTC.

This chain uses TRBV7-2 with TRBJ2-2, with 7 bases matching TRBD2. Trimming took 1 base from V and 2 from J; bases not matched to a gene: 7. The CDR3 is 17 amino acids. The germline V gene encodes CDR1 SGHTA and CDR2 FQGNSA. In DNA form, the CDR3 reads TGTGCCAGCAGCTTAGTAGCGGGCCTACAAAACACCGGGGAGCTGTTTTTT. Protein product: CASSLVAGLQNTGELFF. The full variable domain, completed using reference TRBV7-2 and TRBJ2-2, is GAGVSQSPSNKVTEKGKDVELRCDPISGHTALYWYRQSLGQGLEFLIYFQGNSAPDKSGLPSDRFSAERTGGSVSTLTIQRTQQEDSAVYLCASSLVAGLQNTGELFFGEGSRLTVL.

This clone was detected a few times. The genes are TRBV7-2 and TRBJ2-5; 7 bases fit TRBD2. V lost 1 base, J lost 2 bases, and 7 bases stayed unmatched. Looked up from germline, CDR1 is SGHTA and CDR2 is FQGNSA. The CDR3 spans 16 residues. The CDR3 sequence is CASSLVRSAGQETQYF. The CDR3, as DNA: TGTGCCAGCAGCTTAGTTCGGTCAGCGGGGCAAGAGACCCAGTACTTC.

The rearrangement joins TRBV4-2 to TRBJ1-5; TRBD1 matches 7 bases. The CDR3 consists of 16 residues. The germline V gene has CDR1 LGHNA and CDR2 YNFKEQ. Losses at the gene ends were 0 bases for V and 4 bases for J; bases not matched to a gene: 6. The CDR3 loop reads CASSQENTGVNQPQHF. As DNA, the CDR3 is TGTGCCAGCAGCCAAGAAAATACAGGGGTGAATCAGCCCCAGCATTTT.

The chain has TRBV30 and TRBJ1-4, with D hard to call. The CDR3 is 13 residues long. With 2 bases removed from V and 6 bases from J, the gap between germline ends came to 10 bases. From germline, CDR1 is GTSNPN and CDR2 SVGIG (reference sequence). CDR3 loop: CAWSKHGDEKLFF. The CDR3 region has the DNA TGTGCCTGGAGTAAACATGGAGATGAAAAACTGTTTTTT.

V gene TRBV6-5 combines with J gene TRBJ2-5, with TRBD1 matching 8 bases. The germline V gene has CDR1 MNHEY and CDR2 SVGAGI. V was clipped by 6 bases and J by 7 bases; unmatched bases: 7. The CDR3 runs 13 residues. In DNA form, the CDR3 reads TGTGCCAGCAGGGGACAGGCCATGGGGACCCAGTACTTC. Residues: CASRGQAMGTQYF.

V usage is TRBV2 and J usage is TRBJ2-1; 8 bases align to TRBD2. The germline V gene encodes CDR1 SNHLY and CDR2 FYNNEI. V lost 6 bases, J lost 8 bases, and 9 bases stayed unmatched. This CDR3 has 14 residues. The CDR3 is CASRAGGPVDEQFF. CDR3 nucleotides: TGTGCCAGCAGGGCGGGGGGACCGGTCGATGAGCAGTTCTTC.

The CDR3 bases are TGTGCCAGCAGTTCAGGGGGCACCGGGGAGCTGTTTTTT. Amino acid sequence: CASSSGGTGELFF. The genes are TRBV27 and TRBJ2-2; 7 bases agree with TRBD1. The J segment lost 4 bases and the V segment lost 4 bases, leaving 0 bases of the junction unmatched. The germline V gene encodes CDR1 MNHEY and CDR2 SMNVEV (reference sequence). CDR3 size: 13 residues.

This chain uses TRBV4-1 with TRBJ2-2; TRBD2 matches at 9 bases. V trimming: 0 bases; J trimming: 0 bases; junction bases outside the gene matches: 2. CDR3 length equals 17 residues. Germline CDR1 is MGHRA and CDR2 is YSYEKL. The CDR3 sequence is CASSQDLAGANTGELFF. The CDR3, as DNA: TGCGCCAGCAGCCAAGATTTAGCGGGGGCGAACACCGGGGAGCTGTTTTTT.

The chain uses TRBV6-5 and TRBJ1-1, with D hard to call. This CDR3 region has 14 residues. CDR1 is MNHEY and CDR2 is SVGAGI in the germline V gene. The V end lost 5 bases, the J end lost 0 bases, and 10 bases lay between the germline ends. The CDR3 loop reads CASSHSEMNTEAFF. CDR3 DNA sequence: TGTGCCAGCAGTCACAGTGAGATGAACACTGAAGCTTTCTTT.

The rearrangement links TRBV11-2 to TRBJ1-4; 7 bases fit TRBD1. CDR1 is SGHAT and CDR2 is FQNNGV in the germline V gene. The trim removed 5 bases at V and 2 bases at J, leaving 5 bases unmatched. This CDR3 contains 15 residues. The CDR3 DNA reads TGTGCCAGCAGCCCCCAGGGGGTTACTAATGAAAAACTGTTTTTT. Translating it yields CASSPQGVTNEKLFF.

The DNA for the CDR3 is TGTGCCAGCAGCCCCAGGACAGGGGTATCCTACGAGCAGTACTTC. Amino acids: CASSPRTGVSYEQYF. The rearrangement uses TRBV7-2 and TRBJ2-7; 9 bases map to TRBD1. The germline CDR1 and CDR2 sequences are SGHTA and FQGNSA. This CDR3 has 15 amino acids. V shed 5 bases and J 1 base; nucleotides not matched to a gene: 6. Combining the CDR3 with reference TRBV7-2 and TRBJ2-7 gives the whole variable domain GAGVSQSPSNKVTEKGKDVELRCDPISGHTALYWYRQSLGQGLEFLIYFQGNSAPDKSGLPSDRFSAERTGGSVSTLTIQRTQQEDSAVYLCASSPRTGVSYEQYFGPGTRLTVT.

CDR3 coding DNA: TGTGCCTGGACCCGGAGGGTTAACTATGGCTACACCTTC. Translated, it gives CAWTRRVNYGYTF. The rearrangement links TRBV30 to TRBJ1-2; D call uncertain. Germline CDR1 reads GTSNPN; CDR2 reads SVGIG (reference sequence). The V end lost 4 bases, the J end lost 1 base, and 10 bases lay between the germline ends. This CDR3 region has 13 residues.

The chain uses TRBV19 and TRBJ2-5; tentative D call: TRBD2 (5 bases). V lost 4 bases to trimming and J lost 3 bases, with 6 bases between them. This CDR3 has 12 amino acids. Germline values: CDR1 LNHDA, CDR2 SQIVND (reference sequence). CDR3 coding DNA: TGTGCCAGTAGTACCGGGAAAGAGACCCAGTACTTC. Amino acids: CASSTGKETQYF.

J is TRBJ1-2 and V is TRBV7-9; TRBD1 matches at 9 bases. The germline V gene has CDR1 SEHNR and CDR2 FQNEAQ (reference sequence). V lost 2 bases, J lost 8 bases, and 6 bases stayed unmatched. This CDR3 contains 14 residues. This CDR3 is CASSLPQGARGYTF. In nucleotides, the CDR3 is TGTGCCAGCAGCTTACCACAGGGGGCGCGAGGCTACACCTTC.

This clone counts as medium-sized. J is TRBJ1-6 and V is TRBV5-1; 8 bases agree with TRBD1. This CDR3 comprises 16 residues. Germline trimming cut 4 bases from V and 8 bases from J; bases unmatched to any gene: 11. CDR1 and CDR2 from the germline V gene are SGHRS and YFSETQ. CDR3 sequence: CASSPSSGGTDSPLHF. For the CDR3, the DNA is TGCGCCAGCAGCCCGAGCTCAGGGGGCACGGATTCACCCCTCCACTTT.

The sample holds a few counts of this clone. The V call is TRBV7-8, the J call TRBJ1-5; possible D gene TRBD1, 6 bases. The CDR3 runs 14 residues. Germline CDR1 and CDR2: SGHVS and FQNEAQ. With 1 base removed from V and 8 bases from J, the gap between germline ends came to 12 bases. The CDR3 here is CASSLGRGTEPQHF. CDR3 DNA: TGTGCCAGCAGCTTAGGCAGGGGCACAGAGCCCCAGCATTTT. The full variable domain, its missing parts supplied by reference TRBV7-8 and TRBJ1-5, is GAGVSQSPRYKVAKRGQDVALRCDPISGHVSLFWYQQALGQGPEFLTYFQNEAQLDKSGLPSDRFFAERPEGSVSTLKIQRTQQEDSAVYLCASSLGRGTEPQHFGDGTRLSIL.